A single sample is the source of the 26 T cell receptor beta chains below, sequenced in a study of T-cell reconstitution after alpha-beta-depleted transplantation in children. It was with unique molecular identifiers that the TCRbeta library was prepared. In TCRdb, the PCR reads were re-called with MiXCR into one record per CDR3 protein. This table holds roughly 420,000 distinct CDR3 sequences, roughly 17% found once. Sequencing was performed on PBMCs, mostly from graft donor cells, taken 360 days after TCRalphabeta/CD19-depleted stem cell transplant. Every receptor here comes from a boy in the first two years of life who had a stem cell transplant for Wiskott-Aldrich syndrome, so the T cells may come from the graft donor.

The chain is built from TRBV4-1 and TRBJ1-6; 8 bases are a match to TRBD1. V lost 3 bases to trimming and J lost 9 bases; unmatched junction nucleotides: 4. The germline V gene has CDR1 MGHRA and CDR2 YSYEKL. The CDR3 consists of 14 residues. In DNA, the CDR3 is TGCGCCAGCAGCCACGGACAGGGAGGTTCACCCCTCCACTTT. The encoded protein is CASSHGQGGSPLHF.

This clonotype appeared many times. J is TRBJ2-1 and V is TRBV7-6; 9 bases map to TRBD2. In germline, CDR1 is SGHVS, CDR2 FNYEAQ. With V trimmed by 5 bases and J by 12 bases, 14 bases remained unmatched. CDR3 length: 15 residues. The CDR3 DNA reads TGTGCCAGCAGCACTCACACCCTAGCGGGGTTTAGGCAGTTCTTC. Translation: CASSTHTLAGFRQFF.

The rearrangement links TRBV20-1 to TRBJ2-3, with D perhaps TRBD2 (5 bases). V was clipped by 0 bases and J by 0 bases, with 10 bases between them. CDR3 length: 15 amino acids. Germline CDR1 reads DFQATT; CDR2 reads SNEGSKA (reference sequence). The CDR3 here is CSARDRLASTDTQYF. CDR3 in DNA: TGCAGTGCTAGAGATCGGTTAGCGAGCACAGATACGCAGTATTTT.

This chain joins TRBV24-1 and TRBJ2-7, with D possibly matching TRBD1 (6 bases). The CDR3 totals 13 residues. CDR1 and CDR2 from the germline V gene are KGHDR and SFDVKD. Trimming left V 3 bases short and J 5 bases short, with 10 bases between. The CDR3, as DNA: TGTGCCACCAGTGATCCGGACAGACACGAGCAGTACTTC. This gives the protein CATSDPDRHEQYF.

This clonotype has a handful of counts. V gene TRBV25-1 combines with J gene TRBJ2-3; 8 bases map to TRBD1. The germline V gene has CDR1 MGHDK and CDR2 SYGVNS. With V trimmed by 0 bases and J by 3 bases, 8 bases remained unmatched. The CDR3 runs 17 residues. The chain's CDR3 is CASSEYVAGGATDTQYF. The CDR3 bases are TGTGCCAGCAGTGAATATGTCGCAGGGGGCGCGACAGATACGCAGTATTTT.

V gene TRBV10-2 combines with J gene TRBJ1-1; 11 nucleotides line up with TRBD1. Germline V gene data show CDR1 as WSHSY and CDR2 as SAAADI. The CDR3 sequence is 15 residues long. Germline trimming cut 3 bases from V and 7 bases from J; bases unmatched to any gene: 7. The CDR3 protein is CASSDGTGGRGEAFF. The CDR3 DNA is TGCGCCAGCAGTGATGGGACAGGGGGTAGAGGTGAAGCTTTCTTT.

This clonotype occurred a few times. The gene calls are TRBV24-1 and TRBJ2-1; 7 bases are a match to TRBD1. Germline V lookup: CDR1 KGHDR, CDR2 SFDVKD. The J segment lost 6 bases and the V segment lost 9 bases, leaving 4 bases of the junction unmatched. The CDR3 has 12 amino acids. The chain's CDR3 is CATQTGANEQFF. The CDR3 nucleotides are TGTGCCACCCAAACAGGGGCCAATGAGCAGTTCTTC.

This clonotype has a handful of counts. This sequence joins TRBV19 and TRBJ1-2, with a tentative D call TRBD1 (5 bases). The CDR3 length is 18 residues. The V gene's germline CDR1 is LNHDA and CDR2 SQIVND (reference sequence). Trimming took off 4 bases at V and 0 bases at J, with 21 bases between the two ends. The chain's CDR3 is CASSRGRTTVETNYGYTF. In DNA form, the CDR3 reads TGTGCCAGTAGTAGGGGCCGGACGACAGTTGAGACTAACTATGGCTACACCTTC.

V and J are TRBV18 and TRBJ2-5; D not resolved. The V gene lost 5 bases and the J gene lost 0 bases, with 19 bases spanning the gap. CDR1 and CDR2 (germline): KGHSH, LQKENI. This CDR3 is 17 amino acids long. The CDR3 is CASSDLGSRRYQETQYF. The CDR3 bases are TGTGCCAGCTCAGACTTAGGTTCGAGGAGATACCAAGAGACCCAGTACTTC.

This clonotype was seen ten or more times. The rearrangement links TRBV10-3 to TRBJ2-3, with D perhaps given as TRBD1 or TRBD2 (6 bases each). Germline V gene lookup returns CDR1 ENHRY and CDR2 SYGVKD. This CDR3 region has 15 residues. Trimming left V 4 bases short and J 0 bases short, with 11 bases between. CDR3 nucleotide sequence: TGTGCCATCAGTGCCGGAGGGGGGAGCACAGATACGCAGTATTTT. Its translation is CAISAGGGSTDTQYF.

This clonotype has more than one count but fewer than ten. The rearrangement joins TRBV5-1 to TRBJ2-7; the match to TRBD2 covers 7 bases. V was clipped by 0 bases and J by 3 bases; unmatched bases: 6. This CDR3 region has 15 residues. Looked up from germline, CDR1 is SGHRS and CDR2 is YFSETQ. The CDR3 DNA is TGCGCCAGCAGCTTGGGTGGACTAGTTTTCTACGAGCAGTACTTC. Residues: CASSLGGLVFYEQYF.

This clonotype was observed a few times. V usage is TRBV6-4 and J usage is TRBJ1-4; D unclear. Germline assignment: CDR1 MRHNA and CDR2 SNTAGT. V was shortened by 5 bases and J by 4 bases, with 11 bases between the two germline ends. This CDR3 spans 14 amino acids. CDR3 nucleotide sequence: TGTGCCAGCAGTCTACAGCCATTTAATGAAAAACTGTTTTTT. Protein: CASSLQPFNEKLFF.

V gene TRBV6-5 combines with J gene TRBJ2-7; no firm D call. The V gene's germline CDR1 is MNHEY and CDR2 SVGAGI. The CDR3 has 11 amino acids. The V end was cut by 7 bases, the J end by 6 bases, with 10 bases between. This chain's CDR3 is CASTAASEQYF. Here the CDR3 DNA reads TGTGCCAGCACCGCCGCCTCCGAGCAGTACTTC.

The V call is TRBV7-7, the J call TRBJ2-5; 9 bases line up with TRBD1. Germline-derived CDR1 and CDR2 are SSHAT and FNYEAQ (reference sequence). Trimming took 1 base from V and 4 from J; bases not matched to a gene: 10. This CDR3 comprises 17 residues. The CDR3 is CASSLGWTGAGGETQYF. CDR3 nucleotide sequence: TGTGCCAGCAGCTTAGGGTGGACAGGGGCCGGGGGAGAGACCCAGTACTTC.

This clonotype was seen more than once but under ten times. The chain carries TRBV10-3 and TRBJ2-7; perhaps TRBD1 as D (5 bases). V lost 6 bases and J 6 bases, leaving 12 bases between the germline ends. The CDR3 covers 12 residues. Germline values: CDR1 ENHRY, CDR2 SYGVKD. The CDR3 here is CAIRGLGVEQYF. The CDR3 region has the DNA TGTGCCATCAGGGGTTTAGGGGTCGAGCAGTACTTC.

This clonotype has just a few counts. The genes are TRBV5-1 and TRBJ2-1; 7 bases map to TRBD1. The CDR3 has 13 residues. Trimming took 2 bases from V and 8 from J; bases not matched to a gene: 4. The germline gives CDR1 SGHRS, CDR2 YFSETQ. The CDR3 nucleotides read TGCGCCAGCAGCTTCCTAGGGGGCGATGAGCAGTTCTTC. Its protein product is CASSFLGGDEQFF.

DNA for the CDR3: TGTGCCAGCAGCCAATGGTCGAATACGCAGTATTTT. It is translated as CASSQWSNTQYF. The chain has TRBV3-1 and TRBJ2-3; D is unresolved. There are 12 residues in the CDR3. V dropped 2 bases and J dropped 7 bases, with 7 bases sitting between them. Germline loops: CDR1 LGHDT, CDR2 YNNKEL (reference sequence).

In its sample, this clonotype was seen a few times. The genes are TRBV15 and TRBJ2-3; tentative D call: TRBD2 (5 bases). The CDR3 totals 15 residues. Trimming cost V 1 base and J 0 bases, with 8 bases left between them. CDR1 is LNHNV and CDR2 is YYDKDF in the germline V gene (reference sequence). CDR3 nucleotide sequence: TGTGCCACCAGCAGAGGAGGGCCCAGCACAGATACGCAGTATTTT. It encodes CATSRGGPSTDTQYF.

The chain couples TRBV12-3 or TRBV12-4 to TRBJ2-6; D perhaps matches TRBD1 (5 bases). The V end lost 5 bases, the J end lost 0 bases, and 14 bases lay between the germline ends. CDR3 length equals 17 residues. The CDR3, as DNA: TGTGCCAGCAGTGGACAAGGATCCACCTCTGGGGCCAACGTCCTGACTTTC. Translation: CASSGQGSTSGANVLTF.

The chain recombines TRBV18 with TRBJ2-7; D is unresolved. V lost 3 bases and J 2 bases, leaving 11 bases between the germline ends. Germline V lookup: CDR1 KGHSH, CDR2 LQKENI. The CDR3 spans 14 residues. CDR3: CASSPGNSAYEQYF. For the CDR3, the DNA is TGTGCCAGCTCACCTGGGAATAGTGCCTACGAGCAGTACTTC.

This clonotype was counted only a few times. This chain's CDR3 is CASSERRYEQYF. In DNA form, the CDR3 reads TGTGCCAGCAGTGAGCGACGCTACGAGCAGTACTTC. The J gene is TRBJ2-7, the V gene TRBV6-6; D is unclear. Trimming cost V 5 bases and J 3 bases, with 8 bases left between them. The germline CDR1 and CDR2 sequences are MNHNY and SVGAGI (reference sequence). The CDR3 has 12 amino acids.

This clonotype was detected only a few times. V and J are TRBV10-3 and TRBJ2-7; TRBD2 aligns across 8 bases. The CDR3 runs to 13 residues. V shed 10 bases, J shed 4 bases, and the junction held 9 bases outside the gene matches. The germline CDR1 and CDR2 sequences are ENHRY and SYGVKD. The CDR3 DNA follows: TGTGCCACCTCACCGGGACTAGGGTACGAGCAGTACTTC. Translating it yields CATSPGLGYEQYF.

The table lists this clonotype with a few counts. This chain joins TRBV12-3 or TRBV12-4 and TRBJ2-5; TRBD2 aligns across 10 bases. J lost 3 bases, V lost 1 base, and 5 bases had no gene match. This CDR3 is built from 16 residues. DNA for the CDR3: TGTGCCAGCAGTTTAGTTAGCGGGAGGCAAAAAGAGACCCAGTACTTC. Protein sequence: CASSLVSGRQKETQYF.

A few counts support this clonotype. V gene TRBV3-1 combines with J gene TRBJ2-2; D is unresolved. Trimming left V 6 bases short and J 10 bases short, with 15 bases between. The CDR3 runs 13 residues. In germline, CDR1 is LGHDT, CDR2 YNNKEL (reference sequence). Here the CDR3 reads CASRQKTRLELFF. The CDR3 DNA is TGTGCCAGCAGACAAAAGACGAGATTGGAGCTGTTTTTT. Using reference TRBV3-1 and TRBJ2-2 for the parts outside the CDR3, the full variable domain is DTAVSQTPKYLVTQMGNDKSIKCEQNLGHDTMYWYKQDSKKFLKIMFSYNNKELIINETVPNRFSPKSPDKAHLNLHINSLELGDSAVYFCASRQKTRLELFFGEGSRLTVL.

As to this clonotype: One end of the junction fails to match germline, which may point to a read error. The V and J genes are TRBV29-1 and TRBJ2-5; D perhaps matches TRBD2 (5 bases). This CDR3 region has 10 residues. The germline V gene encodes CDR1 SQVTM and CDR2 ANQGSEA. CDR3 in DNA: TGTGTGGGAGTCCGGGAGACCCAGTACTTC. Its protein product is CVGVRETQYF.

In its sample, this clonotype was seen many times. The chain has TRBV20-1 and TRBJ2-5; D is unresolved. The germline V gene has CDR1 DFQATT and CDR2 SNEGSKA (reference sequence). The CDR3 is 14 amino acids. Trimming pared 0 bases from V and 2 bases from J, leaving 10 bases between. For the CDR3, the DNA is TGCAGTGCTAGAGATGGGTCAGATCAAGAGACCCAGTACTTC. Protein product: CSARDGSDQETQYF.